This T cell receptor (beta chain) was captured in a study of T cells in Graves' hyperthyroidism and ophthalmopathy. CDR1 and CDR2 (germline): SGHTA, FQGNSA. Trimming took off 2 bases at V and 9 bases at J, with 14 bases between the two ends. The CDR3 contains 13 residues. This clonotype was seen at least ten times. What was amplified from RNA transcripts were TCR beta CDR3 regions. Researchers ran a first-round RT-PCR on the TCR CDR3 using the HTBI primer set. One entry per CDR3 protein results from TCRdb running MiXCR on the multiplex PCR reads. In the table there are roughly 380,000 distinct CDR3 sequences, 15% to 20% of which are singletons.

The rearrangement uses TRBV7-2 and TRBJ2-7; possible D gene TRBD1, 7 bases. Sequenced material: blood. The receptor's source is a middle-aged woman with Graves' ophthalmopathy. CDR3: CASSLHTQGGQYF. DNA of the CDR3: TGTGCCAGCAGCTTACACACCCAGGGGGGGCAGTACTTC.